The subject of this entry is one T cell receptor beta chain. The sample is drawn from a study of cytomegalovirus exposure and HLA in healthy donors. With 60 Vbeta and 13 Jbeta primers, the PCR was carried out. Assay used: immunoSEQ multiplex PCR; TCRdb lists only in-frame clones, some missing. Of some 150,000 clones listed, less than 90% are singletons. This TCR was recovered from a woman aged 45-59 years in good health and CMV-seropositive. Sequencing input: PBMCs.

As DNA, the CDR3 is TGTGCCAGCAGTTTGGGACAGGTTAACCAGCCCCAGCATTTT. Its protein product is CASSLGQVNQPQHF. This chain joins TRBV27 and TRBJ1-5, with 8 bases aligning to TRBD1. Germline V gives CDR1 MNHEY, CDR2 SMNVEV (reference sequence). The CDR3 runs to 14 residues. With V trimmed by 3 bases and J by 7 bases, 5 bases remained unmatched.